Listed below are T cell receptor beta chains from one sample, sequenced in a study of cytomegalovirus exposure and HLA in healthy donors. Generated by immunoSEQ multiplex PCR, the TCRdb table keeps only in-frame clones and is missing some. The data hold fewer than 250,000 clones, with less than 85% observed a single time. What was sequenced was PBMCs. The receptors were gathered from a girl aged 2-9 years in good health and CMV-seronegative. Both conserved end residues are part of each CDR3. A D gene is named only where the DNA matches it firmly. Expanded clones get a size class; other rows say once, few or many, or leave the size out.

>NA|NA|TRBJ2-2|TRBV6-5
TGTGCCAGCAGTTACGGGAGGTCAAACACCGGGGAGCTGTTTTTT
CASSYGRSNTGELFF
>NA|NA|TRBJ1-3|TRBV19
TGTGCCAGTAGAAAGGACAGAAGCTCTGGAAACACCATATATTTT
CASRKDRSSGNTIYF
>TRBD1|NA|TRBJ1-3|TRBV15
TGTGCCACCAGCAGAGGGACAGGCGGAAACACCATATATTTT
CATSRGTGGNTIYF
>TRBD2|NA|TRBJ2-2|TRBV18
TGTGCCAGCTCACCATGGACTAGCGGAAACACCGGGGAGCTGTTTTTT
CASSPWTSGNTGELFF
>TRBD2|once|TRBJ2-1|TRBV2
TGTGCCAGCACTGGACTAGCGGGGGGGCATTACAATGAGCAGTTCTTC
CASTGLAGGHYNEQFF
>NA|NA|TRBJ2-1|TRBV11-2
TGTGCCAGCAGCGCTCAAACCTCAGGGCTTCGCAATGAGCAGTTCTTC
CASSAQTSGLRNEQFF
>NA|NA|TRBJ1-1|TRBV5-1
TGCGCCAGCGGGCTCATGAACACTGAAGCTTTCTTT
CASGLMNTEAFF
>TRBD2|NA|TRBJ2-5|TRBV6-6
TGTGCCAGCAGTCATACTAGCGGGGCAGAGACCCAGTACTTC
CASSHTSGAETQYF
>NA|once|TRBJ1-1|TRBV10-3
TGTGCCATCTGCCCGACCGAGGGCACTGAAGCTTTCTTT
CAICPTEGTEAFF
>TRBD1|NA|TRBJ2-7|TRBV5-1
TGCGCCAGCAGCTTGTTAGGCCGGGACAGGGACGGCGAGCAGTACTTC
CASSLLGRDRDGEQYF
>TRBD1|NA|TRBJ2-7|TRBV7-9
TGTGCCAGCAGCTTAGGAGGGACAGGGATCTACGAGCAGTACTTC
CASSLGGTGIYEQYF
>NA|NA|TRBJ2-2|TRBV5-1
TGCGCCAGCAGCCCCTCTAAGCGGGACACCGGGGAGCTGTTTTTT
CASSPSKRDTGELFF
>NA|NA|TRBJ1-3|TRBV6-5
TGTGCCAGCAGTTACTCCGGGGGGTCCGGAAACACCATATATTTT
CASSYSGGSGNTIYF
>TRBD2|NA|TRBJ2-1|TRBV4-2
TGTGCCAGCAACCGAGCGGGGGGAGGGCATGAGCAGTTCTTC
CASNRAGGGHEQFF
>NA|few|TRBJ2-1|TRBV7-3
TGTGCCAGCAGCTCTGGGGGGGCCCCCTACAATGAGCAGTTCTTC
CASSSGGAPYNEQFF
>TRBD2|NA|TRBJ2-1|TRBV29-1
TGCAGCTACGAGAGGGGACTAAACTACAATGAGCAGTTCTTC
CSYERGLNYNEQFF
>TRBD1|NA|TRBJ1-2|TRBV19
TGTGCCAGTAGTATAACGGACAGGGGGTATAATGGCTACACCTTC
CASSITDRGYNGYTF
>TRBD1|NA|TRBJ2-7|TRBV5-4
TGTGCCAGCAGCTTGAGTACCGGGACAGCCTACGAGCAGTACTTC
CASSLSTGTAYEQYF
>NA|NA|TRBJ2-3|TRBV6-5
TGTGCCAGCAGTTTTACTAGCAGGCATACGCAGTATTTT
CASSFTSRHTQYF
>TRBD2|NA|TRBJ2-7|TRBV29-1
TGCAGCGTCGGGACTAGGCTCTCCTACGAGCAGTACTTC
CSVGTRLSYEQYF
>TRBD1|NA|TRBJ2-5|TRBV5-6
TGTGCCAGCAGCTTGGCGGCAGGGGGTGTTGGGGAGCAGTACTTC
CASSLAAGGVGEQYF
>TRBD1|NA|TRBJ2-7|TRBV30
TGTGCCTGGGGACAGGGGGCCTACGAGCAGTACTTC
CAWGQGAYEQYF
>NA|NA|TRBJ2-1|TRBV19
TGTGCCAGTAGAATAGGGCGATATCGGGATAGGGACAATGAGCAGTTCTTC
CASRIGRYRDRDNEQFF
>NA|NA|TRBJ2-7|TRBV11-3
TGTGCCAGCAGCTTTCACCGGACAGTCCTCTACGAGCAGTACTTC
CASSFHRTVLYEQYF
>TRBD1|NA|TRBJ2-7|TRBV19
TGTACCAGTAGTGCGGGGACAGGGGGGTACGAGCAGTACTTC
CTSSAGTGGYEQYF
>TRBD1|NA|TRBJ1-1|TRBV27
TGTGCCAGCAGTTCCGCCTCAGGGGGGCCTAACACTGAAGCTTTCTTT
CASSSASGGPNTEAFF
>NA|once|TRBJ2-2|TRBV5-1
TGCGCCAGCAGCTTGGGGGTTCTCGCGACTAGCACCGGGGAGCTGTTTTTT
CASSLGVLATSTGELFF
>TRBD2|NA|TRBJ2-6|TRBV5-6
TGTGCCAGCAGCCCACTGGGGGGGGCTGGGGCCAACGTCCTGACTTTC
CASSPLGGAGANVLTF
>NA|NA|TRBJ1-5|TRBV27
TGTGCCAGCAGTTTATCAGCAGGGGGCAATCAGCCCCAGCATTTT
CASSLSAGGNQPQHF
>TRBD2|NA|TRBJ2-5|TRBV5-8
TGTGCCAGCAGCCCGGGGACTAGCGGGACCGGCTCCCAAGAGACCCAGTACTTC
CASSPGTSGTGSQETQYF
>TRBD2|NA|TRBJ2-1|TRBV5-1
TGCGCCAGCAGGTGGGGGACTAGCGGGCACAATGAGCAGTTCTTC
CASRWGTSGHNEQFF
>TRBD2|NA|TRBJ2-2|TRBV12-5
TGTGCTAGTGGCCCCGGACTAGGGATAACCCCAGGGGAGCTGTTTTTT
CASGPGLGITPGELFF
>TRBD1|NA|TRBJ2-6|TRBV4-2
TGTGCCAGCAGCCAAGATACCACAGGGGGCCCCTCTGGGGCCAACGTCCTGACTTTC
CASSQDTTGGPSGANVLTF
>TRBD1|few|TRBJ2-5|TRBV2
TGTGCCAGCAGTTCGGACAGGGGGGACCAAGAGACCCAGTACTTC
CASSSDRGDQETQYF
>TRBD1|NA|TRBJ1-5|TRBV9
TGTGCCACCTTTGACAGGGAGGGCAATCAGCCCCAGCATTTT
CATFDREGNQPQHF
>NA|NA|TRBJ1-6|TRBV5-4
TGTGCCAGCAGCTCCGACAGGAATTCACCCCTCCACTTT
CASSSDRNSPLHF
>TRBD1|NA|TRBJ2-5|TRBV7-9
TGTGCCAGCAGCGCCAGGGGGAGCGGAGAGACCCAGTACTTC
CASSARGSGETQYF
>NA|NA|TRBJ1-2|TRBV11-3
TGTGCCAGCAGCTTAGACAAACCGCCGGTTAACTATGGCTACACCTTC
CASSLDKPPVNYGYTF
>TRBD2|NA|TRBJ2-1|TRBV7-6
TGTGCCAGCAGCCTAGCGGGGGGTTACAATGAGCAGTTCTTC
CASSLAGGYNEQFF
>NA|NA|TRBJ2-5|TRBV27
TGTGCCAGCAGGACCGACCTCAGGGCCCCCAGGGTGGAGACCCAGTACTTC
CASRTDLRAPRVETQYF
>NA|NA|TRBJ2-2|TRBV11-2
TGTGCCAGCAGCTCAATCAGGGGTGGCACCGGGGAGCTGTTTTTT
CASSSIRGGTGELFF
>TRBD1|NA|TRBJ1-1|TRBV18
TGTGCCAGCTCACCAGCTCTCGGACAGGGCGCCGAAGCTTTCTTT
CASSPALGQGAEAFF
>NA|NA|TRBJ1-5|TRBV19
TGTGCCAGTTCAGGGGATAGCAATCAGCCCCAGCATTTT
CASSGDSNQPQHF
>NA|NA|TRBJ2-7|TRBV6-1
TGTGCCAGCAGTGAAGATCCCTACTCCTACGAGCAGTACTTC
CASSEDPYSYEQYF
>NA|NA|TRBJ1-1|TRBV5-1
TGCGCCAGCAGCTTGGATCAGGAGAACACTGAAGCTTTCTTT
CASSLDQENTEAFF
>TRBD2|NA|TRBJ2-3|TRBV27
TGTGCCAGCAGTGAGGGACTAGCGGGAGGCACAGATACGCAGTATTTT
CASSEGLAGGTDTQYF
>TRBD1|NA|TRBJ1-6|TRBV6-5
TGTGCCAGCAGGGTGACAGGGGAGTATTCACCCCTCCACTTT
CASRVTGEYSPLHF